One sample yielded the 2 T cell receptor beta chains listed below, sequenced in a study of blood T cell repertoires in COVID-19. Sequencing used immunoSEQ multiplex PCR; TCRdb keeps in-frame clones, though not all of them. The data show fewer than 200,000 clones, under 90% seen once. Sequencing used PBMCs or T cells enriched from blood (not recorded which). These receptors originate from a man aged 45 to 65 who had recovered from COVID-19.

This chain joins TRBV9 and TRBJ2-3, with TRBD2 matching 7 bases. The CDR3 runs to 14 residues. V shed 9 bases, J shed 1 base, and the junction held 8 bases outside the gene matches. Germline V gene lookup returns CDR1 SGDLS and CDR2 YYNGEE. CDR3 region: CATRLAGRTDTQYF. The CDR3 DNA follows: TGTGCCACTCGACTAGCAGGACGCACAGATACGCAGTATTTT. Complete variable domain (other parts from reference TRBV9 and TRBJ2-3): DSGVTQTPKHLITATGQRVTLRCSPRSGDLSVYWYQQSLDQGLQFLIQYYNGEERAKGNILERFSAQQFPDLHSELNLSSLELGDSALYFCATRLAGRTDTQYFGPGTRLTVL.

The J gene is TRBJ1-4, the V gene TRBV4-1; weak D call: TRBD1 (6 bases). CDR3 length: 17 residues. Germline CDR1 MGHRA, CDR2 YSYEKL. V was shortened by 4 bases and J by 0 bases, with 15 bases between the two germline ends. DNA for the CDR3: TGCGCCAGCAGCCCCAGGGGTGAGACAGCAACTAATGAAAAACTGTTTTTT. Translated: CASSPRGETATNEKLFF.